The clone carrying this TCR beta chain was recorded only once. The antigen is not known. Other DNA sequences in the same sample also yield this CDR3. This record belongs to a study of siplizumab effects on memory and regulatory T cells. Data came from immunoSEQ multiplex PCR; TCRdb stores just in-frame clones and leaves some out. The sample has 99,000 or so clones, over 90% seen once. CDR3 length equals 13 residues. Per germline, CDR1 SGHRS and CDR2 YFSETQ. The V and J ends lost 1 base and 1 base respectively, with 6 bases between them. Whole-study results and caveats: Confirmation was lacking for the suppressive function of proliferating Tregs derived from siplizumab cultures.

The receptor was isolated from a human donor in good health. Sequenced material: non-Treg CD4+ T cells sorted from blood. The V call is TRBV5-1, the J call TRBJ2-7; D may be TRBD1 (6 bases). The CDR3, as DNA: TGCGCCAGCAGCTTGCAGGGGTCCTACGAGCAGTACTTC. This encodes CASSLQGSYEQYF.